Listed below are T cell receptor beta chains from one sample, sequenced in a study. TCRdb processed the 5' RACE reads anew with MiXCR; each CDR3 protein has one entry. The sample lists fewer than 55,000 distinct CDR3 sequences, around a fifth seen once, with about 3.9% in the top ten. Sample: Tregs sorted from a lymph node. These receptors were obtained from a female donor with breast cancer. Each CDR3 is given with its conserved first and last residue. D genes are given only for firm matches. Size values are once, few and many counts, or a class for expanded clones, and some rows have none.

V: TRBV3-1; size: few; D: TRBD2; J: TRBJ2-3; DNA: TGTGCCAGCAGCCAAGATCGCGGGAGCCCCGGAGATACGCAGTATTTT; CDR3: CASSQDRGSPGDTQYF
V: TRBV7-9; size: few; D: TRBD2; J: TRBJ2-3; DNA: TGTGCCAGCAGCTCCCTAGCGGGAAGCACAGATACGCAGTATTTT; CDR3: CASSSLAGSTDTQYF
V: TRBV6-1; size: many; D: TRBD1; J: TRBJ1-1; DNA: TGTGCCAGCAGTGAAGCGGGGACAGGGGCGCTGTCTGAAGCTTTCTTT; CDR3: CASSEAGTGALSEAFF
V: TRBV12-3/TRBV12-4; size: many; D: NA; J: TRBJ1-1; DNA: TGTGCCAGCAGTTTAGGCCCCACGGTCACTGAAGCTTTCTTT; CDR3: CASSLGPTVTEAFF
V: TRBV29-1; size: many; D: NA; J: TRBJ2-5; DNA: TGCAGCGTTGGATCTCGGGTCTCGGTAGAGACCCAGTACTTC; CDR3: CSVGSRVSVETQYF
V: TRBV12-3/TRBV12-4; size: NA; D: TRBD1; J: TRBJ2-7; DNA: TGTGCCAGCGGGCTTTGGGACAGGTCATTCTACGAGCAGTACTTC; CDR3: CASGLWDRSFYEQYF
V: TRBV7-3; size: NA; D: NA; J: TRBJ1-1; DNA: TGTGCCAGCAGCCTCCAGGGGCCCCCGAACACTGAAGCTTTCTTT; CDR3: CASSLQGPPNTEAFF
V: TRBV5-1; size: NA; D: TRBD2; J: TRBJ2-3; DNA: TGCGACAGCAGCTTGGCCGGGATCGCTAGCGGGGGGCGCACAGATACGCAGTATTTT; CDR3: CDSSLAGIASGGRTDTQYF
V: TRBV15; size: NA; D: NA; J: TRBJ2-4; DNA: TGTGCCACCAGCAGAGATCGAGCGGTAAACATTCAGTACTTC; CDR3: CATSRDRAVNIQYF
V: TRBV2; size: many; D: TRBD2; J: TRBJ2-3; DNA: TGTGCCAGCAACGGGCTAGCGGGAAATACGCAGTATTTT; CDR3: CASNGLAGNTQYF
V: TRBV12-3/TRBV12-4; size: many; D: TRBD1; J: TRBJ2-5; DNA: TGTGCCAGCAGTTTTACTGGCAGGGGGCCTGCGGAGACCCAGTACTTC; CDR3: CASSFTGRGPAETQYF
V: TRBV12-3/TRBV12-4; size: NA; D: TRBD1; J: TRBJ1-1; DNA: TGTGCCAGCCGGACAGGGGGAGGCACTGAAGCTTTCTTT; CDR3: CASRTGGGTEAFF
V: TRBV4-2; size: many; D: TRBD2; J: TRBJ2-3; DNA: TGTGCCAGCAGCCAAGGTTTTATCTTAGGGAGGGATCTGGGAGATACGCAGTATTTT; CDR3: CASSQGFILGRDLGDTQYF
V: TRBV7-9; size: medium-sized; D: NA; J: TRBJ2-1; DNA: TGTGCCAGCAGTGGGGACGGCAATGAGCAGTTCTTC; CDR3: CASSGDGNEQFF
V: TRBV5-1; size: many; D: NA; J: TRBJ1-5; DNA: TGCGCCAGCAGCCAGACCCCGGGAGGCAATCAGCCCCAGCATTTT; CDR3: CASSQTPGGNQPQHF
V: TRBV7-9; size: many; D: NA; J: TRBJ2-1; DNA: TGTGCCAGCAGCTTTTTGTCCTACAATGAGCAGTTCTTC; CDR3: CASSFLSYNEQFF
V: TRBV2; size: NA; D: TRBD1; J: TRBJ1-2; DNA: TGTGCCAGCAATACCGGGACAGGGGCCTATGGCTACACCTTC; CDR3: CASNTGTGAYGYTF
V: TRBV4-1; size: few; D: TRBD1; J: TRBJ2-5; DNA: TGCGCCAGCAGCCCGCGACAGGGGTCAAAGGGGGAGACCCAGTACTTC; CDR3: CASSPRQGSKGETQYF
V: TRBV7-3; size: NA; D: NA; J: TRBJ2-2; DNA: TGTGCCAGCAGCCCCAGCACCGGGGAGCTGTTTTTT; CDR3: CASSPSTGELFF
V: TRBV15; size: many; D: NA; J: TRBJ1-5; DNA: TGTGCCACCAGCACAGTATATGGGCCGGGCAATCAGCCCCAGCATTTT; CDR3: CATSTVYGPGNQPQHF
V: TRBV12-3/TRBV12-4; size: NA; D: NA; J: TRBJ2-7; DNA: TGTGCCAGCAGTCCAGATTCTTTCTACGAGCAGTACTTC; CDR3: CASSPDSFYEQYF
V: TRBV4-1; size: few; D: TRBD1; J: TRBJ1-2; DNA: TGCGCCAGCAGCCAACCCGGGACAGGGAGGCATGGCTACACCTTC; CDR3: CASSQPGTGRHGYTF
V: TRBV7-9; size: NA; D: NA; J: TRBJ1-5; DNA: TGTACCAGCAGCGACCGGGACAGCAATCAGCCCCAGCATTTT; CDR3: CTSSDRDSNQPQHF
V: TRBV7-9; size: NA; D: NA; J: TRBJ2-3; DNA: TGTGTCAGCAGCTTAGGGAGCTTCACAGATACGCAGTATTTT; CDR3: CVSSLGSFTDTQYF
V: TRBV28; size: many; D: TRBD1; J: TRBJ1-4; DNA: TGTGCCAGCAGTTTATTGCCGGGACAGGCTAATGAAAAACTGTTTTTT; CDR3: CASSLLPGQANEKLFF
V: TRBV7-9; size: NA; D: NA; J: TRBJ1-4; DNA: TGTGCCAACAGCTTAGGATGGGGGTTGAATGAAAAACTGTTTTTT; CDR3: CANSLGWGLNEKLFF
V: TRBV6-2/TRBV6-3; size: many; D: TRBD1; J: TRBJ1-5; DNA: TGTGCCAGCAGTTACTCGACAGGGGGTTGGAGCAATCAGCCCCAGCATTTT; CDR3: CASSYSTGGWSNQPQHF
V: TRBV10-1; size: NA; D: NA; J: TRBJ2-1; DNA: TGCGCCAGCAGTGAGTCGGTGTACGGAGGATACAATGAGCAGTTCTTC; CDR3: CASSESVYGGYNEQFF
V: TRBV28; size: many; D: NA; J: TRBJ2-7; DNA: TGTGCCAGCAGTCCGGTCTTGGGGGGAGACGAGCAGTACTTC; CDR3: CASSPVLGGDEQYF
V: TRBV4-1; size: many; D: NA; J: TRBJ1-5; DNA: TGCGCCAGCAGCCAAGCACCTAATCAGCCCCAGCATTTT; CDR3: CASSQAPNQPQHF
V: TRBV5-5; size: NA; D: NA; J: TRBJ2-7; DNA: TGTGCCAGCAGGCTGAAAAACTACGAGCAGTACTTC; CDR3: CASRLKNYEQYF
V: TRBV7-9; size: NA; D: NA; J: TRBJ2-2; DNA: TGTGCCAGCAGCTTTACATCAGAGGGGGAGCTGTTTTTT; CDR3: CASSFTSEGELFF
V: TRBV5-1; size: few; D: NA; J: TRBJ1-1; DNA: TGCGCCAGCAGCTTAGGGGATCAGAACACTGAAGCTTTCTTT; CDR3: CASSLGDQNTEAFF
V: TRBV27; size: few; D: NA; J: TRBJ2-3; DNA: TGTGCCAGCACCCCCTCCGGGACAGATACGCAGTATTTT; CDR3: CASTPSGTDTQYF
V: TRBV7-6; size: NA; D: NA; J: TRBJ2-1; DNA: TGTGCCAGCAGCTATAATCCGAGCTCCTACAATGAGCAGTTCTTC; CDR3: CASSYNPSSYNEQFF
V: TRBV2; size: NA; D: NA; J: TRBJ2-7; DNA: TGTGCCAGCAGTGAAAGGCCACGGGGAGGCTACGAGCAGTACTTC; CDR3: CASSERPRGGYEQYF
V: TRBV29-1; size: few; D: TRBD1; J: TRBJ2-5; DNA: TGCAGCGTGAACAGGGGGCGGGGAGAGACCCAGTACTTC; CDR3: CSVNRGRGETQYF
V: TRBV4-1; size: NA; D: NA; J: TRBJ2-7; DNA: TGCGCCAGCAGCCCCTACGAGCAGTACTTC; CDR3: CASSPYEQYF
V: TRBV6-6; size: NA; D: TRBD2; J: TRBJ2-3; DNA: TGTGCCAGCGGTGGACTAGCGGGAGAGCCAGATACGCAGTATTTT; CDR3: CASGGLAGEPDTQYF
V: TRBV30; size: NA; D: NA; J: TRBJ2-5; DNA: TGTGCCTGGAGTGACGGGGCGCAAGAGACCCAGTACTTC; CDR3: CAWSDGAQETQYF
V: TRBV2; size: few; D: NA; J: TRBJ2-5; DNA: TGTGCCAGCAGTGAAGTTGGCGCGTGGGAGACCCAGTACTTC; CDR3: CASSEVGAWETQYF
V: TRBV9; size: NA; D: TRBD2; J: TRBJ2-1; DNA: TGTGCCAGCAGCGTAAGCGGGAGTACCTACAATGAGCAGTTCTTC; CDR3: CASSVSGSTYNEQFF
V: TRBV28; size: NA; D: TRBD2; J: TRBJ2-5; DNA: TGTGCCAGCAGTCTCCGGACTAGCGCGTTTGAGACCCAGTACTTC; CDR3: CASSLRTSAFETQYF
V: TRBV7-3; size: NA; D: NA; J: TRBJ2-7; DNA: TGTGCCAGCAGCTTAACAGCTAGCTCCGAGCAGTACTTC; CDR3: CASSLTASSEQYF
V: TRBV6-4; size: once; D: NA; J: TRBJ1-6; DNA: TGTGCCAGCAGTGACTCAGGGAATTCACCCCTCCACTTT; CDR3: CASSDSGNSPLHF
V: TRBV7-3; size: many; D: NA; J: TRBJ2-1; DNA: TGTGCCGGCAGCTCAGATAGCTCCTACAATGAGCAGTTCTTC; CDR3: CAGSSDSSYNEQFF
V: TRBV27; size: many; D: NA; J: TRBJ2-7; DNA: TGTGCCAGCAGAACCGGGACATCGCCCTCCTACGAGCAGTACTTC; CDR3: CASRTGTSPSYEQYF
V: TRBV20-1; size: many; D: NA; J: TRBJ2-1; DNA: TGCAGTGCCGTTGACAGGGAGGTAGCGGTGGAATACAATGAGCAGTTCTTC; CDR3: CSAVDREVAVEYNEQFF
V: TRBV12-3/TRBV12-4; size: NA; D: NA; J: TRBJ2-6; DNA: TGTGCCAGCAGTTTCCGCTCTGGGGCCAACGTCCTGACTTTC; CDR3: CASSFRSGANVLTF
V: TRBV20-1; size: NA; D: NA; J: TRBJ1-3; DNA: TGCAGTGCTAGTCATGTAGGGTACCACACCATATATTTT; CDR3: CSASHVGYHTIYF
V: TRBV7-8; size: many; D: TRBD1; J: TRBJ1-2; DNA: TGTGCCAGCAGCTCCGGGACAGGCCTCGGCTACACCTTC; CDR3: CASSSGTGLGYTF
V: TRBV15; size: few; D: TRBD2; J: TRBJ2-3; DNA: TGTGCCACCAGCAGTAGCGGGAGGGCCGGAGATACGCAGTATTTT; CDR3: CATSSSGRAGDTQYF
V: TRBV11-2; size: few; D: NA; J: TRBJ1-5; DNA: TGTGCCAGCAGCTTAGATCAAGGTCAGCCCCAGCATTTT; CDR3: CASSLDQGQPQHF
V: TRBV4-1; size: many; D: NA; J: TRBJ2-4; DNA: TGCGCCAGCAGCCAAGCCCGATTAATAGCCAAAAACATTCAGTACTTC; CDR3: CASSQARLIAKNIQYF
V: TRBV5-1; size: many; D: NA; J: TRBJ2-1; DNA: TGCGCCGGATCCACGGTCCCGAACAATGAGCAGTTCTTC; CDR3: CAGSTVPNNEQFF
V: TRBV13; size: few; D: NA; J: TRBJ2-1; DNA: TGTGCCAGCAGCTTAGTAGGGCTTCAGTTCTTC; CDR3: CASSLVGLQFF
V: TRBV6-7; size: many; D: TRBD1; J: TRBJ2-7; DNA: TGTGCCAGCAGTTACTCTCGCCAGCTGACAGGGATTTCCTACGAGCAGTACTTC; CDR3: CASSYSRQLTGISYEQYF
V: TRBV5-6; size: many; D: TRBD2; J: TRBJ2-1; DNA: TGTGCCAGCAGCTTGCCTAGCGGGATCTACAATGAGCAGTTCTTC; CDR3: CASSLPSGIYNEQFF
V: TRBV6-6; size: many; D: NA; J: TRBJ2-1; DNA: TGTGCCAGCAGGCAGACAGATAATATTAACAATGAGCAGTTCTTC; CDR3: CASRQTDNINNEQFF
V: TRBV28; size: many; D: TRBD1; J: TRBJ1-1; DNA: TGTGCCAGCAGTTCAGGACAGGGAAGGACTGAAGCTTTCTTT; CDR3: CASSSGQGRTEAFF